This T cell receptor beta chain was identified during a study of blood T cell repertoires in COVID-19. Across the whole study: Samples taken during acute and convalescent COVID-19 were collected in the United States, Italy and Spain. PBMCs, B-cell-depleted T cells, or T cells were the source of the cDNA or gDNA that made up the material.

Everyone who took part was roughly 18 to 89 years old, and they came from about two dozen US areas. Cohort allocation depended upon clinical history that participants reported. V gave up 6 bases and J gave up 4 bases, with 15 bases separating them. Germline V gives CDR1 MDHEN, CDR2 SYDVKM. This CDR3 contains 14 residues. Using immunoSEQ multiplex PCR, the repertoire was profiled, and TCRdb retains in-frame clones only, with some absent. The sample carries around 250,000 clones, about 87% recorded once. This chain uses TRBV28 with TRBJ1-2; tentative D call: TRBD1 (5 bases). Sample: PBMCs or T cells enriched from blood (not recorded which). This TCR was recovered from a middle-aged woman with acute COVID-19. The CDR3 is CASRGGGAVYGYTF. DNA of the CDR3: TGTGCCAGCAGAGGAGGCGGGGCAGTCTATGGCTACACCTTC.